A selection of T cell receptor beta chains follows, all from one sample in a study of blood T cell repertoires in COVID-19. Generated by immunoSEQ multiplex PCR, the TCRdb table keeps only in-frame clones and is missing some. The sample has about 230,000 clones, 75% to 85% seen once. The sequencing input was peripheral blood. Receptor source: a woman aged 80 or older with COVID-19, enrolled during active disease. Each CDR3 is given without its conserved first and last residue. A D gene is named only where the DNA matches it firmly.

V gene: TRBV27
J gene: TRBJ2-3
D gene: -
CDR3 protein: ASSLSRTRVGTDTQY

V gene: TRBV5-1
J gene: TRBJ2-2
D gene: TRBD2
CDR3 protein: ATSTSPNTGELF

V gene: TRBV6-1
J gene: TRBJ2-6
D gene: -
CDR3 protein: ASSEARGSGANVLT

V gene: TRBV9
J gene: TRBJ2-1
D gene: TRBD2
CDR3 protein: ASSVSPGGIYNEQF

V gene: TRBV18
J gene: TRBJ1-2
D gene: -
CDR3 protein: ASSPPAGDGYT

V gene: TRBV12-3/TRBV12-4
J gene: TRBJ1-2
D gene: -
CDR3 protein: ASSLVEYYGYT

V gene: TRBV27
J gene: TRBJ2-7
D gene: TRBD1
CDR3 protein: ASSIRDSLGEQY

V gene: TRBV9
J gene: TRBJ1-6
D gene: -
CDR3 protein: ASSVERGGSSPLH

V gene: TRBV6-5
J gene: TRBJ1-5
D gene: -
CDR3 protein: ASSSGNQPQH

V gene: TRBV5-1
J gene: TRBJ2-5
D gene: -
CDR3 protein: ASSSGGQPETQY

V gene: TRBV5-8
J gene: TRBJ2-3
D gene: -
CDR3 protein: ASRGRSTDTQY

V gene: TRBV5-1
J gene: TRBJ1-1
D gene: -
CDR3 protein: ASSRNRDPNTEAF

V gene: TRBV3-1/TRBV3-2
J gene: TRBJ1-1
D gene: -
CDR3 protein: ASSQALGRGGGAF

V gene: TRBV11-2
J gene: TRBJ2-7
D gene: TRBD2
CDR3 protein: ASSPRLAGVHEQY

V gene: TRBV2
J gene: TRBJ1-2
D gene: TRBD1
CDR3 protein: AISTGAYYGYT

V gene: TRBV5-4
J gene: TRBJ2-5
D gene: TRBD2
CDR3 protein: ASSITSGQSQY

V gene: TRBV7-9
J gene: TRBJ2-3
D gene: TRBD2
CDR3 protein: ASSLDASGTGDTQY

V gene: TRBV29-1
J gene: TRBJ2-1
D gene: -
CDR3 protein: SGGESSYNEQF

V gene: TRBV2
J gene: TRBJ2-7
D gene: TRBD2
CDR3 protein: ASRFIRGGGYEQY

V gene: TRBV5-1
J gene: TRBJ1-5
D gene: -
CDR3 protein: ASSPGEGGNQPQH

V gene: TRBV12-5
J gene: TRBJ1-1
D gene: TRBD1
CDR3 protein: ASAYRDRGEAF

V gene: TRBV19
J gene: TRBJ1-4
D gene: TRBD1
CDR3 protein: ASSPLGQGYATNEKLF

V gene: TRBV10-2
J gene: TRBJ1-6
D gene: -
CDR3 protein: ASSDGQAGSPLH

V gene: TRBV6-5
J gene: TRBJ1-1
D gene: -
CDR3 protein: ASSYGGRGNTEAF

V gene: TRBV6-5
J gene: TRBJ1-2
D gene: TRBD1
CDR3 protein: ASSRGQGSGYT

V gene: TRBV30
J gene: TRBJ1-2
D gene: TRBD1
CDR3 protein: AWLWTGGNYGYT

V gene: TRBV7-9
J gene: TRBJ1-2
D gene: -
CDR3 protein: ASSEMNYGYT

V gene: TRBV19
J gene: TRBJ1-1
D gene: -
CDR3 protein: ASSQPRGGNTEAF

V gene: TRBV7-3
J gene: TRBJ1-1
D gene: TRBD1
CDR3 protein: ASSPGQSNTEAF

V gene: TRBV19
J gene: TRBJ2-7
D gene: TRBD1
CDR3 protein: ASRLRDRDEQY

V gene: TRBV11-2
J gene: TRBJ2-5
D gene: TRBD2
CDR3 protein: ASSGRRGLAEETQY

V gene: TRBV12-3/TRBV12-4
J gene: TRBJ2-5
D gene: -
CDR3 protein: ASSLHREETQY

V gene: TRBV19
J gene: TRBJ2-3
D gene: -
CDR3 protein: ASSPGSTSTDTQY

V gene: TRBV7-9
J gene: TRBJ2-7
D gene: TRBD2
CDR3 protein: ASSSGTSQTEQY

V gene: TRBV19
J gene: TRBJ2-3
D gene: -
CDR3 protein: ASSNPGGATDTQY

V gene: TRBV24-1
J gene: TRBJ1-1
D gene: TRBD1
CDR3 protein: ATSDGQGDTEAF

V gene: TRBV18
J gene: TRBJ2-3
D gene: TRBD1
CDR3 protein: ASSPGQGPDTQY